The 26 T cell receptor beta chains below were found in one sample sequenced in a study of T cell clonotyping in hematopoietic cell transplantation. Time point reported: recipient sample about 28 days before transplant, after cytoreduction. Sequencing was performed with immunoSEQ multiplex PCR; in TCRdb, only in-frame clones are kept and a portion is missing. Of some 9,400 clones in the sample, roughly 87% were seen once. The material sequenced was peripheral blood mononuclear cells, taken before stem cell transplant. All receptors derive from a woman aged 60-70 years with acute myeloid leukemia. Some clones in this sample may be carry-over from other donors' samples.

This clone appeared a few times. The chain uses TRBV2 and TRBJ1-5; TRBD1 aligns across 8 bases. V was pared by 2 bases and J by 2 bases, with 2 bases of the junction left unmatched. Per germline, CDR1 SNHLY and CDR2 FYNNEI. The CDR3 extends over 15 amino acids. The CDR3 here is CASSEKGQGNQPQHF. CDR3 nucleotide sequence: TGTGCCAGCAGTGAAAAGGGACAGGGCAATCAGCCCCAGCATTTT. Filled out from reference TRBV2 and TRBJ1-5, the complete variable domain reads EPEVTQTPSHQVTQMGQEVILRCVPISNHLYFYWYRQILGQKVEFLVSFYNNEISEKSEIFDDQFSVERPDGSNFTLKIRSTKLEDSAMYFCASSEKGQGNQPQHFGDGTRLSIL.

Only one count was recorded for this clone. The J gene is TRBJ2-7, the V gene TRBV7-3; D may be TRBD2 (6 bases). This CDR3 spans 15 amino acids. Per the germline V gene, CDR1 is SGHTA and CDR2 is FQGTGA. Trimming stripped 4 bases from V and 3 bases from J, with 16 bases between. The CDR3 protein is CASSYRGKGGYEQYF. The CDR3 DNA reads as TGTGCCAGCAGCTATCGGGGGAAGGGAGGCTACGAGCAGTACTTC.

The rearrangement links TRBV5-1 to TRBJ1-4; D possibly corresponds to TRBD1 (5 bases). Per germline, CDR1 SGHRS and CDR2 YFSETQ. The CDR3 has 17 residues. Trimming took 7 bases from V and 0 from J, leaving 19 bases between them. CDR3 sequence reads: CASGPGRMEATNEKLFF. The CDR3 DNA reads TGCGCCAGCGGTCCAGGGCGGATGGAGGCAACTAATGAAAAACTGTTTTTT.

The DNA for the CDR3 is TGCGCCAGCAGCCCTGGTGGCGACCCCCGGACAGAGCAGTACTTC. Protein product: CASSPGGDPRTEQYF. The genes are TRBV4-1 and TRBJ2-7; D possibly corresponds to TRBD1 (5 bases). V was pared by 4 bases and J by 7 bases, with 20 bases between. This CDR3 is 15 amino acids long. Germline CDR1 is MGHRA and CDR2 is YSYEKL.

This clone was observed a handful of times. The chain carries TRBV6-5 and TRBJ2-4; D possibly corresponds to TRBD2 (6 bases). The CDR3 runs 11 residues. Between the trimmed V and J ends, which lost 2 bases and 10 bases, there was a span of 6 bases. The germline V gene encodes CDR1 MNHEY and CDR2 SVGAGI. The CDR3 loop reads CASSYGGIQYF. CDR3 nucleotides: TGTGCCAGCAGTTACGGAGGGATTCAGTACTTC.

The gene calls are TRBV15 and TRBJ1-1; D perhaps matches TRBD1 (5 bases). Trimming shortened V by 3 bases and J by 0 bases, and 20 bases separated the two germline ends. The CDR3 is 18 residues long. From germline, CDR1 is LNHNV and CDR2 YYDKDF (reference sequence). The CDR3 loop is CATSSAVTGDLMNTEAFF. The CDR3 DNA reads TGTGCCACCAGCAGTGCCGTAACGGGGGATCTCATGAACACTGAAGCTTTCTTT. The complete variable domain, with remaining parts taken from reference TRBV15 and TRBJ1-1, reads DAMVIQNPRYQVTQFGKPVTLSCSQTLNHNVMYWYQQKSSQAPKLLFHYYDKDFNNEADTPDNFQSRRPNTSFCFLDIRSPGLGDTAMYLCATSSAVTGDLMNTEAFFGQGTRLTVV.

Here the CDR3 reads CASGTGSGNTIYF. As DNA, the CDR3 is TGTGCCAGTGGGACAGGGTCTGGAAACACCATATATTTT. This chain joins TRBV9 and TRBJ1-3; 9 bases line up with TRBD1. The CDR3 totals 13 residues. Trimming took 8 bases from V and 1 from J; bases not matched to a gene: 1. The germline V gene has CDR1 SGDLS and CDR2 YYNGEE.

J is TRBJ2-7 and V is TRBV18, with a tentative D call TRBD2 (5 bases). The germline V gene encodes CDR1 KGHSH and CDR2 LQKENI. V lost 1 base, J lost 4 bases, and 14 bases lay in between. CDR3 length: 15 amino acids. This chain's CDR3 is CASSPRSPSLYEQYF. In nucleotides, the CDR3 is TGTGCCAGCTCACCACGGAGCCCTAGCTTATACGAGCAGTACTTC.

The chain joins TRBV7-9 to TRBJ2-1; D unresolved. The CDR3 totals 14 residues. V lost 0 bases and J lost 9, with 12 bases in between. Germline V lookup: CDR1 SEHNR, CDR2 FQNEAQ (reference sequence). The CDR3 DNA sequence: TGTGCCAGCAGCTTAGCGCTCGTTGATACTGAGCAGTTCTTC. The encoded protein is CASSLALVDTEQFF.

This chain links TRBV7-3 with TRBJ2-5, with 8 bases aligning to TRBD1. Losses at the gene ends were 4 bases for V and 5 bases for J; bases not matched to a gene: 3. Germline CDR1 reads SGHTA; CDR2 reads FQGTGA. The CDR3 length is 13 residues. The DNA of the CDR3 is TGTGCCAGCAGCTCGGACAGGGATGAGACCCAGTACTTC. Translated: CASSSDRDETQYF.

The chain carries TRBV10-3 and TRBJ2-7; 12 bases line up with TRBD1. Per the germline V gene, CDR1 is ENHRY and CDR2 is SYGVKD. CDR3 length: 15 residues. Trimming cost V 4 bases and J 5 bases; bases outside gene matches: 6. In DNA, the CDR3 is TGTGCCATCAGTGCAGGGGACAGGGGGCAACACGAGCAGTACGTC. Encoded protein: CAISAGDRGQHEQYV.

This clone was seen once. V is TRBV9 and J is TRBJ2-7, with D possibly matching TRBD1 (7 bases). In germline, CDR1 is SGDLS, CDR2 YYNGEE. The germline V and J ends were trimmed by 0 bases and 0 bases, with 13 bases remaining between them. The CDR3 is made up of 16 amino acids. The CDR3 spells CASSVGGAGGSYEQYF. CDR3 coding DNA: TGTGCCAGCAGCGTAGGCGGGGCAGGGGGCTCCTACGAGCAGTACTTC.

This clone was seen a few times. This chain uses TRBV27 with TRBJ2-7; D is ambiguous. This CDR3 has 12 amino acids. Trimming left V 2 bases short and J 3 bases short, with 5 bases between. Germline CDR1 is MNHEY and CDR2 is SMNVEV (reference sequence). CDR3 in DNA: TGTGCCAGCAGTTTAGGGAACTACGAGCAGTACTTC. This translates into CASSLGNYEQYF.

The chain recombines TRBV9 with TRBJ2-5; D is tentatively TRBD1 or TRBD2 (5 bases each). CDR1 is SGDLS and CDR2 is YYNGEE in the germline V gene. The CDR3 consists of 14 residues. Trimming shortened V by 4 bases and J by 2 bases, and 12 bases separated the two germline ends. CDR3 sequence (DNA): TGTGCCAGCAGCTCGGGGCTGCGGCAAGAGACCCAGTACTTC. It translates to CASSSGLRQETQYF.

The chain links TRBV11-3 to TRBJ2-1; 9 nucleotides align to TRBD2. Germline CDR1 is SGHNT and CDR2 is YENEEA. The trim removed 1 base at V and 8 bases at J, leaving 21 bases unmatched. This CDR3 has 20 residues. CDR3 region: CASSLGILFSGREGHDEQFF. CDR3 in DNA: TGTGCCAGCAGCTTAGGGATCCTCTTCTCCGGGCGGGAGGGCCATGATGAGCAGTTCTTC.

The chain combines TRBV30 with TRBJ2-3, with a weak D call TRBD2 (7 bases). CDR1 and CDR2 (germline): GTSNPN, SVGIG (reference sequence). V was trimmed by 4 bases and J by 3 bases, leaving 11 bases between them. The CDR3 covers 13 residues. In DNA form, the CDR3 reads TGTGCCTGGACCGGGGGGCTGACAGATACGCAGTATTTT. Translation gives CAWTGGLTDTQYF.

CDR3 loop: CASSHGKGASSYNEQFF. In DNA form, the CDR3 reads TGCGCCAGCAGCCATGGAAAGGGCGCTAGCTCCTACAATGAGCAGTTCTTC. The genes are TRBV4-1 and TRBJ2-1; D unclear. Deletions cut 3 bases from V and 0 bases from J, with 15 bases between. From germline, CDR1 is MGHRA and CDR2 YSYEKL. The CDR3 totals 17 residues.

This clone has a single count. The rearrangement uses TRBV7-2 and TRBJ2-5, with 9 bases lining up with TRBD2. CDR1 and CDR2 from the germline V gene are SGHTA and FQGNSA. The ends lost 5 bases at V and 3 bases at J; junction bases unmatched: 4. This CDR3 has 14 amino acids. The CDR3 DNA follows: TGTGCCAGCAGCCAAAGACTAGCGGAAGAGACCCAGTACTTC. Encoded protein: CASSQRLAEETQYF.

J is TRBJ2-2 and V is TRBV11-3, with a tentative D call TRBD2 (5 bases). The length of the CDR3 is 15 residues. V was trimmed by 5 bases and J by 5 bases, leaving 15 bases between them. Germline V gene lookup returns CDR1 SGHNT and CDR2 YENEEA. CDR3 loop: CASSHVGSGTGELFF. The CDR3 region has the DNA TGTGCCAGCAGCCACGTTGGATCGGGGACCGGGGAGCTGTTTTTT. Full variable domain (missing parts from reference TRBV11-3 and TRBJ2-2): EAGVVQSPRYKIIEKKQPVAFWCNPISGHNTLYWYLQNLGQGPELLIRYENEEAVDDSQLPKDRFSAERLKGVDSTLKIQPAELGDSAVYLCASSHVGSGTGELFFGEGSRLTVL.

The DNA for the CDR3 is TGTGCCAGCAGTTACTCGAGCGGGGAGGCCTACAATGAGCAGTTCTTC. Its translation is CASSYSSGEAYNEQFF. V usage is TRBV6-5 and J usage is TRBJ2-1, with 7 bases identical to TRBD2. CDR1 is MNHEY and CDR2 is SVGAGI in the germline V gene. This CDR3 is 16 amino acids long. Losses at the gene ends were 0 bases for V and 2 bases for J; bases not matched to a gene: 4.

The chain couples TRBV5-8 to TRBJ1-3; D uncertain. The length of the CDR3 is 15 residues. Germline CDR1 and CDR2: SGHTS and YDEGEE. Between the trimmed V and J ends, which lost 3 bases and 2 bases, there was a span of 12 bases. The CDR3 coding sequence is TGTGCCAGCAGCTGGGCCACAAGACCTGGAAACACCATATATTTT. It specifies CASSWATRPGNTIYF.

The rearrangement joins TRBV28 to TRBJ2-5; D is ambiguous. The CDR3 runs 16 residues. Trimming shortened V by 6 bases and J by 2 bases, and 19 bases separated the two germline ends. Germline CDR1 and CDR2: MDHEN and SYDVKM. The CDR3 DNA follows: TGTGCCAGCAGACTCAACCAAGCCGCATTTCAAGAGACCCAGTACTTC. This codes for CASRLNQAAFQETQYF.

This rearrangement joins TRBV6-5 to TRBJ2-7; D uncertain. This CDR3 is built from 14 residues. Germline loops: CDR1 MNHEY, CDR2 SVGAGI. The germline V and J ends were trimmed by 0 bases and 5 bases, with 11 bases remaining between them. CDR3 loop: CASSYSRTGNEQYF. The DNA of the CDR3 is TGTGCCAGCAGTTACTCGAGGACGGGCAACGAGCAGTACTTC.

The CDR3 DNA sequence: TGCGCCAGCAGCCATCGAGAAATGAACACTGAAGCTTTCTTT. Amino acid sequence: CASSHREMNTEAFF. V and J are TRBV4-3 and TRBJ1-1, with unresolved D. Per the germline V gene, CDR1 is LGHNA and CDR2 is YSLEER. The V and J ends lost 3 bases and 0 bases respectively, with 8 bases between them. This CDR3 has 14 amino acids.

This chain joins TRBV9 and TRBJ2-7; D may be TRBD1 (5 bases). Germline V gives CDR1 SGDLS, CDR2 YYNGEE. This CDR3 spans 15 amino acids. Trimming removed 0 bases from V and 4 bases from J, with 14 bases in between. The CDR3 sequence is CASSVGPGQLYEQYF. CDR3 bases: TGTGCCAGCAGCGTAGGCCCCGGACAACTTTACGAGCAGTACTTC.

The CDR3 protein is CASSTTGGRDQPQHF. CDR3 nucleotide sequence: TGTGCCAGCAGCACGACAGGGGGAAGGGATCAGCCCCAGCATTTT. This sequence joins TRBV7-3 and TRBJ1-5; 9 nucleotides agree with TRBD1. With 5 bases clipped from V and 5 bases from J, the junction kept 7 bases outside the gene matches. CDR1 and CDR2 (germline): SGHTA, FQGTGA. This CDR3 contains 15 residues.